One and the same sample provided the 8 T cell receptor beta chains below, sequenced in a study of radiation and T cells in renal cell carcinoma. Time point indicated: baseline pretreatment blood. As for treatment: 15 Gy SBRT to primary tumor, nephrectomy 4 weeks later. Here immunoSEQ multiplex PCR was the method, and the copy in TCRdb shows in-frame clones only, minus some. The sample holds around 140,000 clones, around four fifths seen once. Sequences were derived from blood, sampled from a patient whose treatment included radiotherapy and nephrectomy. These receptors originate from a woman in her fifties or sixties with renal cell carcinoma.

This chain links TRBV5-1 with TRBJ2-2, with TRBD2 matching over 14 bases. Germline lookup yields CDR1 SGHRS and CDR2 YFSETQ. The CDR3 runs 16 residues. Germline trimming cut 5 bases from V and 6 bases from J; bases unmatched to any gene: 6. The DNA for the CDR3 is TGCGCCAGCAGGCAAGGGACTAGCGGGAGTTCCGGGGAGCTGTTTTTT. It is translated as CASRQGTSGSSGELFF.

The chain uses TRBV9 and TRBJ1-2; 8 bases fit TRBD1. CDR3 length equals 14 residues. The germline V gene encodes CDR1 SGDLS and CDR2 YYNGEE. The V gene end was trimmed by 5 bases and the J gene end by 8 bases; junction bases not matched to a gene: 11. The CDR3 spells CASSYDRGPGGYTF. The CDR3 bases are TGTGCCAGCAGTTATGACAGGGGCCCTGGGGGCTACACCTTC.

V is TRBV5-1 and J is TRBJ1-4, with D possibly TRBD1 on 6 matching bases. Germline-derived CDR1 and CDR2 are SGHRS and YFSETQ. This CDR3 has 17 residues. The V end was cut by 1 base, the J end by 1 base, with 14 bases between. The CDR3 nucleotides read TGCGCCAGCAGCTTGTCAGGGGAAATGGTAACTAATGAAAAACTGTTTTTT. Translating gives CASSLSGEMVTNEKLFF.

A remark on this clone: Within the sample, other DNA sequences also encode this same CDR3. The rearrangement joins TRBV7-2 to TRBJ1-5; no firm D call. V was clipped by 1 base and J by 2 bases, with 9 bases between them. The germline V gene encodes CDR1 SGHTA and CDR2 FQGNSA. This CDR3 is 15 amino acids long. CDR3 nucleotides: TGTGCCAGCAGCTTAGACGGCGGACGCAATCAGCCCCAGCATTTT. Translating it yields CASSLDGGRNQPQHF.

V usage is TRBV29-1 and J usage is TRBJ1-3; D remains ambiguous. Germline V CDR1 and CDR2: SQVTM, ANQGSEA. V was cut by 6 bases and J by 0 bases, with 6 bases left in between. This CDR3 has 12 amino acids. CDR3 nucleotide sequence: TGCAGCGTCCAAGTCTCTGGAAACACCATATATTTT. Its translation is CSVQVSGNTIYF.

The table lists this clone with a count of one. The V call is TRBV27, the J call TRBJ1-6; D is uncertain. Germline CDR1 is MNHEY and CDR2 is SMNVEV (reference sequence). V lost 3 bases and J lost 7, with 16 bases in between. The CDR3 sequence is 16 residues long. CDR3 DNA: TGTGCCAGCAGTTTTCCTCCGGGTGGCCCCAATTCACCCCTCCACTTT. This translates into CASSFPPGGPNSPLHF.

The gene calls are TRBV30 and TRBJ1-1, with D hard to call. The ends were cut back, 0 bases at V and 1 base at J, with 9 bases in the middle. Germline V gene sequence: CDR1 GTSNPN, CDR2 SVGIG (reference sequence). This CDR3 region has 14 residues. CDR3 nucleotides: TGTGCCTGGAGTGTCTATGGGCAGAACACTGAAGCTTTCTTT. Residues: CAWSVYGQNTEAFF.

DNA of the CDR3: TGTGCCAGCAGCTTAGGGCAGGGAGTGACTGAGCAGTTCTTC. This gives the protein CASSLGQGVTEQFF. This chain uses TRBV7-2 with TRBJ2-1; either TRBD1 or TRBD2 may fit D (5 bases each). Trimming shortened V by 1 base and J by 9 bases, and 13 bases separated the two germline ends. CDR1 and CDR2 from the germline V gene are SGHTA and FQGNSA. The CDR3 covers 14 residues.